The rows below give T cell receptor beta chains drawn from one sample of a study of CD8+ T cells in alopecia areata. Sequenced by immunoSEQ multiplex PCR; TCRdb stores in-frame clones only, minus some. The data show roughly 150,000 clones, about 56% seen once. Specimen: CD8+ T cells sorted from blood, collected at week 4, from a patient treated with tofacitinib. The receptors here all came from a human donor with alopecia areata. The CDR3 runs from the conserved cysteine through the conserved F or W. D genes are given only for firm matches. Rows give clone size only sometimes, using once, few, many, or a class for an expanded clone.

v_gene	abundance	d_gene	j_gene	CDR3aa	CDR3nt
TRBV7-9	.	.	TRBJ2-3	CASSLQTDTQYF	TGTGCCAGCAGCCTCCAGACAGATACGCAGTATTTT
TRBV25-1	.	TRBD2	TRBJ2-1	CASSLAGGYNEQFF	TGTGCCAGCTCACTAGCGGGGGGTTACAATGAGCAGTTCTTC
TRBV9	.	.	TRBJ1-2	CASSPRAVDGNYGYTF	TGTGCCAGCAGCCCCCGAGCGGTGGACGGAAACTATGGCTACACCTTC
TRBV7-2	.	TRBD1	TRBJ2-7	CASSITGTGVYEQYF	TGTGCCAGCAGCATAACCGGGACAGGGGTCTACGAGCAGTACTTC
TRBV6-5	.	TRBD2	TRBJ2-1	CASSGGNEQFF	TGTGCCAGCTCGGGAGGGAATGAGCAGTTCTTC
TRBV5-1	many	.	TRBJ1-1	CASSLYPGHFGTEAFF	TGCGCCAGCAGCTTATACCCTGGGCACTTCGGCACTGAAGCTTTCTTT
TRBV10-3	.	.	TRBJ1-1	CAISESTSYRANTEAFF	TGTGCCATCAGTGAGTCGACCTCTTACAGGGCGAACACTGAAGCTTTCTTT
TRBV5-1	.	.	TRBJ2-3	CASSLEGGVADTQYF	TGCGCCAGCAGCTTGGAAGGAGGGGTCGCAGATACGCAGTATTTT
TRBV5-6	.	.	TRBJ2-7	CASSLVGDEQYF	TGTGCCAGCAGCTTGGTCGGGGACGAGCAGTACTTC
TRBV5-4	.	.	TRBJ2-1	CASSLGSMDEQFF	TGTGCCAGCAGCTTGGGATCTATGGATGAGCAGTTCTTC
TRBV27	.	.	TRBJ1-1	CASSLSRNTEAFF	TGTGCCAGCAGTCTTAGCAGGAACACTGAAGCTTTCTTT
TRBV27	many	.	TRBJ2-1	CASSLGHAGNEQFF	TGTGCCAGCAGTTTAGGCCACGCGGGCAATGAGCAGTTCTTC
TRBV7-3	.	.	TRBJ1-6	CASSLQGMNSPLHF	TGTGCCAGCAGCTTACAGGGAATGAATTCACCCCTCCACTTT
TRBV2	.	.	TRBJ1-1	CASSERPGEPEAFF	TGTGCCAGCAGTGAACGGCCTGGGGAACCTGAAGCTTTCTTT
TRBV29-1	.	.	TRBJ2-1	CSSGGEGEQFF	TGCAGCTCCGGAGGAGAGGGTGAGCAGTTCTTC
TRBV5-5	.	.	TRBJ1-6	CASSLTGLVSPLHF	TGTGCCAGCAGCTTGACAGGGTTGGTTTCACCCCTCCACTTT
TRBV7-8	.	.	TRBJ1-1	CASSSGTVNTEAFF	TGTGCCAGCAGCTCGGGGACGGTGAACACTGAAGCTTTCTTT
TRBV11-2	.	.	TRBJ2-7	CASSSDNPVQYF	TGTGCCAGCAGCTCGGACAATCCTGTGCAGTACTTC
TRBV6-5	.	TRBD1	TRBJ2-7	CASRLRQGLYDEQYF	TGTGCCAGCAGGTTGAGACAGGGCCTATACGACGAGCAGTACTTC
TRBV5-6	.	TRBD2	TRBJ2-3	CASGLGGLRTDTQYF	TGTGCCAGCGGGCTGGGGGGGTTACGCACAGATACGCAGTATTTT
TRBV27	.	TRBD1	TRBJ1-2	CASSTGTGSDGYTF	TGTGCCAGCAGTACCGGGACAGGGTCGGATGGCTACACCTTC
TRBV20-1	.	TRBD1	TRBJ2-7	CSAWGTAEQYF	TGCAGTGCATGGGGGACAGCTGAGCAGTACTTC
TRBV30	few	.	TRBJ1-2	CAWSPPGPGYTF	TGTGCCTGGAGCCCCCCTGGACCTGGCTACACCTTC
TRBV29-1	few	TRBD1	TRBJ1-2	CSVDTGQEHGYTF	TGCAGCGTGGATACGGGACAGGAGCATGGCTACACCTTC
TRBV9	.	.	TRBJ1-2	CASSVGSGADNYGYTF	TGTGCCAGCAGCGTAGGGTCCGGGGCGGATAACTATGGCTACACCTTC
TRBV5-1	few	.	TRBJ1-2	CASSLNGWGGSGYTF	TGCGCCAGCAGCTTGAACGGCTGGGGTGGGTCTGGCTACACCTTC
TRBV27	once	TRBD1	TRBJ1-2	CASSLLGQGLGYTF	TGTGCCAGCAGTCTTCTCGGACAGGGCCTTGGCTACACCTTC
TRBV7-6	.	.	TRBJ1-1	CASSFGEANTEAFF	TGTGCCAGCAGCTTCGGAGAAGCCAACACTGAAGCTTTCTTT
TRBV4-3	.	.	TRBJ2-3	CASRGLNTDTQYF	TGCGCCAGCAGGGGGTTAAACACAGATACGCAGTATTTT
TRBV9	.	TRBD1	TRBJ1-2	CASSQTRTGLTYGYTF	TGTGCCAGCAGCCAGACACGGACAGGGCTTACCTATGGCTACACCTTC
TRBV5-6	.	TRBD2	TRBJ2-5	CASSNPGLEQETQYF	TGTGCCAGCAGCAACCCGGGACTAGAGCAAGAGACCCAGTACTTC
TRBV7-3	.	.	TRBJ2-5	CASSSGLTEETQYF	TGTGCCAGCAGCTCCGGACTAACCGAAGAGACCCAGTACTTC
TRBV6-1	.	.	TRBJ2-7	CASSRDGPYEQYF	TGTGCCAGCTCTAGGGACGGCCCCTACGAGCAGTACTTC
TRBV7-6	.	.	TRBJ2-7	CASSLISEGAYEQYF	TGTGCCAGCAGCTTAATCTCTGAAGGAGCCTACGAGCAGTACTTC
TRBV2	.	.	TRBJ2-7	CASSSAKPFYEQYF	TGTGCCAGCAGTAGCGCCAAACCGTTCTACGAGCAGTACTTC
TRBV7-8	few	.	TRBJ2-1	CASSPWVTYNEQFF	TGTGCCAGCAGCCCATGGGTCACGTACAATGAGCAGTTCTTC
TRBV5-6	few	.	TRBJ2-2	CASSLPHRTGELFF	TGTGCCAGCAGCTTGCCCCACAGGACCGGGGAGCTGTTTTTT
TRBV11-2	few	.	TRBJ1-5	CASSLDGGDQPQHF	TGTGCCAGCAGCTTAGACGGGGGCGATCAGCCCCAGCATTTT
TRBV5-4	few	.	TRBJ2-5	CASSPRTPQETQYF	TGTGCCAGCAGCCCCCGGACACCACAAGAGACCCAGTACTTC
TRBV7-9	.	TRBD1	TRBJ1-1	CASSADRGHVNTEAFF	TGTGCCAGCAGCGCAGACAGGGGGCACGTGAACACTGAAGCTTTCTTT
TRBV6-6	.	TRBD2	TRBJ2-3	CASSWTSGVDTQYF	TGTGCCAGCAGTTGGACTAGCGGGGTGGATACGCAGTATTTT
TRBV7-4	once	.	TRBJ2-7	CAATREHVYEQYF	TGTGCCGCTACCCGGGAACATGTCTACGAGCAGTACTTC
TRBV27	.	.	TRBJ2-7	CASSLPGSHEQYF	TGTGCCAGCAGCCTGCCAGGGTCCCACGAGCAGTACTTC
TRBV7-9	.	TRBD2	TRBJ2-5	CASSFPGREETQYF	TGTGCCAGCAGCTTTCCCGGGAGGGAGGAGACCCAGTACTTC
TRBV29-1	.	.	TRBJ2-2	CSVVAGELFF	TGCAGCGTTGTCGCCGGGGAGCTGTTTTTT